The next 32 T cell receptor beta chains were all read from a single sample in a study of blood T cell repertoires in COVID-19. The data were produced by immunoSEQ multiplex PCR, yet TCRdb's version contains in-frame clones alone and is incomplete. The table lists 75,000 to 100,000 clones, 83% of them singletons. The sample consisted of peripheral blood. Source of these receptors: a woman older than 75 with acute or convalescent COVID-19.

This chain connects TRBV7-9 to TRBJ2-3; 11 positions agree with TRBD2. The CDR3 spans 15 residues. Germline-derived CDR1 and CDR2 are SEHNR and FQNEAQ (reference sequence). The ends lost 5 bases at V and 2 bases at J; junction bases unmatched: 3. CDR3 residues: CASSRLAGFTDTQYF. The CDR3 bases are TGTGCCAGCAGCCGACTAGCGGGGTTCACAGATACGCAGTATTTT.

The chain is built from TRBV27 and TRBJ2-7, with 8 nucleotides matching TRBD2. The length of the CDR3 is 16 residues. CDR1 and CDR2 from the germline V gene are MNHEY and SMNVEV (reference sequence). J was trimmed by 1 base and V by 2 bases; bases with no gene match: 7. The CDR3 DNA sequence: TGTGCCAGCAGTTTAACATTCGCGGGGGGTTCCTACGAGCAGTACTTC. Translated: CASSLTFAGGSYEQYF.

The V gene is TRBV5-8, the J gene TRBJ1-1; D is unresolved. Per the germline V gene, CDR1 is SGHTS and CDR2 is YDEGEE. The V and J ends lost 0 bases and 0 bases respectively, with 3 bases between them. This CDR3 spans 13 amino acids. CDR3 in DNA: TGTGCCAGCAGCTTGGCATTGAACACTGAAGCTTTCTTT. This translates into CASSLALNTEAFF.

The V gene is TRBV9, the J gene TRBJ2-3; 12 bases line up with TRBD2. With 0 bases clipped from V and 1 base from J, the junction kept 12 bases outside the gene matches. The CDR3 has 20 residues. Germline V CDR1 and CDR2: SGDLS, YYNGEE. CDR3 coding DNA: TGTGCCAGCAGCGTAGCAGCTAGCGGGAGGGTACAGGGGGGCACAGATACGCAGTATTTT. Its protein product is CASSVAASGRVQGGTDTQYF.

The chain combines TRBV24-1 with TRBJ2-7; 10 positions match TRBD2. V shed 4 bases and J 0 bases; nucleotides not matched to a gene: 5. Per germline, CDR1 KGHDR and CDR2 SFDVKD. The CDR3 is made up of 16 amino acids. This CDR3 reads CATSDYGLADSYEQYF. For the CDR3, the DNA is TGTGCCACCAGTGACTACGGACTAGCGGACTCCTACGAGCAGTACTTC.

The gene calls are TRBV5-1 and TRBJ2-1, with no clear D. Germline-derived CDR1 and CDR2 are SGHRS and YFSETQ. CDR3 length equals 13 residues. Trimming took off 3 bases at V and 10 bases at J, with 14 bases between the two ends. CDR3 in DNA: TGCGCCAGCAGCTCTCACTCGAATCCGGAGCAGTTCTTC. Translation: CASSSHSNPEQFF.

The chain couples TRBV3-1 (or the pseudogene TRBV3-2) to TRBJ1-3, with no clear D. Trimming took off 1 base at V and 6 bases at J, with 4 bases between the two ends. This CDR3 has 12 residues. Germline CDR1 is LGHDT and CDR2 is YNNKEL (reference sequence). Here the CDR3 reads CASSQAINTIYF. CDR3 DNA: TGTGCCAGCAGCCAAGCCATAAACACCATATATTTT.

The chain couples TRBV11-2 to TRBJ2-4; TRBD2 agrees at 7 bases. Looked up from germline, CDR1 is SGHAT and CDR2 is FQNNGV. CDR3 length equals 13 residues. Trimming cost V 0 bases and J 7 bases; bases outside gene matches: 0. CDR3 amino acids: CASSLEGGNIQYF. In nucleotides, the CDR3 is TGTGCCAGCAGCTTAGAGGGGGGGAACATTCAGTACTTC.

V usage is TRBV19 and J usage is TRBJ2-7; D is unclear. CDR3 length: 14 residues. Germline values: CDR1 LNHDA, CDR2 SQIVND (reference sequence). Trimming took off 4 bases at V and 0 bases at J, with 10 bases between the two ends. CDR3 DNA sequence: TGTGCCAGTAGTAGAACAGAGATCTCCTACGAGCAGTACTTC. Its translation: CASSRTEISYEQYF.

This clone was seen more than once but under ten times. The chain uses TRBV7-9 and TRBJ2-3; 12 bases are shared with TRBD2. The CDR3 runs to 18 residues. V was pared by 1 base and J by 4 bases, with 9 bases of the junction left unmatched. CDR1 is SEHNR, CDR2 FQNEAQ, per germline (reference sequence). In DNA form, the CDR3 reads TGTGCCAGCAGCTTAGACACTAGCGGGAGGCCTGTGGCAGATACGCAGTATTTT. Translated: CASSLDTSGRPVADTQYF. Based on the CDR3 plus reference TRBV7-9 and TRBJ2-3, the full variable domain is DTGVSQNPRHKITKRGQNVTFRCDPISEHNRLYWYRQTLGQGPEFLTYFQNEAQLEKSRLLSDRFSAERPKGSFSTLEIQRTEQGDSAMYLCASSLDTSGRPVADTQYFGPGTRLTVL.

This chain links TRBV7-2 with TRBJ1-6, with D perhaps matching TRBD1 (6 bases). The germline gives CDR1 SGHTA, CDR2 FQGNSA. Trimming took off 5 bases at V and 7 bases at J, with 9 bases between the two ends. The CDR3 spans 13 residues. As DNA, the CDR3 is TGTGCCAGCAGCCGACAGGAAAATTCACCCCTCCACTTT. Protein product: CASSRQENSPLHF.

This clone has only one observation. The chain is built from TRBV4-2 and TRBJ1-3; D might be TRBD1 (5 bases). Looked up from germline, CDR1 is LGHNA and CDR2 is YNFKEQ. The CDR3 runs 17 residues. Trimming left V 2 bases short and J 0 bases short, with 14 bases between. In DNA form, the CDR3 reads TGTGCCAGCAGCCAATCTGACGGGGGATACTCTGGAAACACCATATATTTT. This encodes CASSQSDGGYSGNTIYF.

This CDR3 is CASSDNRGATEAFF. The CDR3 DNA reads TGCGCCAGCAGTGATAACAGGGGAGCCACTGAAGCTTTCTTT. The V gene is TRBV10-2, the J gene TRBJ1-1, with 7 nucleotides matching TRBD1. V lost 3 bases to trimming and J lost 4 bases; unmatched junction nucleotides: 5. From germline, CDR1 is WSHSY and CDR2 SAAADI. This CDR3 spans 14 amino acids.

The chain carries TRBV18 and TRBJ2-1; D might be TRBD2 (6 bases). Trimming removed 2 bases at V and 5 bases at J, with 13 bases between. This CDR3 contains 15 residues. CDR1 and CDR2 (germline): KGHSH, LQKENI. CDR3 sequence: CASSPKFGGNNEQFF. In nucleotides, the CDR3 is TGTGCCAGCTCACCAAAGTTTGGAGGGAACAATGAGCAGTTCTTC. The full variable domain, its missing parts supplied by reference TRBV18 and TRBJ2-1, is NAGVMQNPRHLVRRRGQEARLRCSPMKGHSHVYWYRQLPEEGLKFMVYLQKENIIDESGMPKERFSAEFPKEGPSILRIQQVVRGDSAAYFCASSPKFGGNNEQFFGPGTRLTVL.

This sequence joins TRBV6-5 and TRBJ2-1, with D perhaps matching TRBD1 (6 bases). Germline V gives CDR1 MNHEY, CDR2 SVGAGI. The V end was cut by 4 bases, the J end by 7 bases, with 11 bases between. The CDR3 length is 13 residues. CDR3 in amino acids: CASSLDSSNEQFF. The DNA for the CDR3 is TGTGCCAGCAGTTTGGACAGTTCTAATGAGCAGTTCTTC.

The rearrangement links TRBV7-2 to TRBJ2-2; 7 bases match TRBD2. V was clipped by 9 bases and J by 6 bases; unmatched bases: 16. The CDR3 totals 16 residues. The germline V gene encodes CDR1 SGHTA and CDR2 FQGNSA. CDR3 nucleotide sequence: TGTGCCAGTCGTCTCTGGGAGGGGTCCGGGTCCGGGGAGCTGTTTTTT. Translated, it gives CASRLWEGSGSGELFF.

CDR3 in DNA: TGTGCCAGTAGTGCTCAGGGCAACACTGAAGCTTTCTTT. Residues: CASSAQGNTEAFF. The rearrangement uses TRBV19 and TRBJ1-1, with D possibly TRBD1 on 5 matching bases. Germline loops: CDR1 LNHDA, CDR2 SQIVND (reference sequence). The CDR3 sequence is 13 residues long. Trimming removed 5 bases from V and 2 bases from J, with 9 bases in between.

J is TRBJ2-3 and V is TRBV3-1 (or the pseudogene TRBV3-2), with 7 nucleotides matching TRBD1. J lost 0 bases, V lost 4 bases, and 4 bases had no gene match. The CDR3 consists of 15 residues. Germline values: CDR1 LGHDT, CDR2 YNNKEL (reference sequence). CDR3 protein: CASSPRQGSTDTQYF. CDR3 coding DNA: TGTGCCAGCAGCCCTAGACAGGGAAGCACAGATACGCAGTATTTT.

This clone was seen repeatedly, ten times or more. The chain recombines TRBV23-1 with TRBJ2-7; D possibly corresponds to TRBD1 (6 bases). TRBV23-1 qualifies as an ORF whose function is uncertain. The CDR3 covers 14 residues. CDR3 in DNA: TGCGCCAGCAGTCAAAATTCGCCCGCAGGGGCGGCGAGGGTC. It specifies CASSQNSPAGAARV.

This clone was counted once. V and J are TRBV3-1 (or the pseudogene TRBV3-2) and TRBJ1-6; D possibly corresponds to TRBD1 (6 bases). The germline gives CDR1 LGHDT, CDR2 YNNKEL (reference sequence). V lost 7 bases, J lost 4 bases, and 20 bases lay in between. The CDR3 spans 17 residues. The CDR3 protein is CASTTRGGGGYNSPLHF. As DNA, the CDR3 is TGTGCCAGCACTACAAGGGGGGGCGGAGGATATAATTCACCCCTCCACTTT.

J is TRBJ2-7 and V is TRBV5-1; TRBD1 is a possible D gene (6 bases). Trimming removed 2 bases from V and 7 bases from J, with 16 bases in between. The germline V gene encodes CDR1 SGHRS and CDR2 YFSETQ. The CDR3 spans 14 residues. CDR3 bases: TGCGCCAGCAGCTTCGGACAGTCTGGCCGGGAGCAGTACTTC. Its protein product is CASSFGQSGREQYF. Full variable domain (missing parts from reference TRBV5-1 and TRBJ2-7): KAGVTQTPRYLIKTRGQQVTLSCSPISGHRSVSWYQQTPGQGLQFLFEYFSETQRNKGNFPGRFSGRQFSNSRSEMNVSTLELGDSALYLCASSFGQSGREQYFGPGTRLTVT.

The CDR3 DNA reads TGTGCCAGCAGTGACCAGGAAGATACGCAGTATTTT. This gives the protein CASSDQEDTQYF. The chain couples TRBV6-2 or TRBV6-3 to TRBJ2-3; D is unresolved. This CDR3 contains 12 residues. Germline V gene lookup returns CDR1 MNHEY and CDR2 SVGEGT. V lost 5 bases, J lost 5 bases, and 8 bases lay in between.

The genes are TRBV11-2 and TRBJ2-7; possible D gene TRBD1, 6 bases. There are 14 residues in the CDR3. Trimming removed 5 bases from V and 3 bases from J, with 14 bases in between. Germline values: CDR1 SGHAT, CDR2 FQNNGV. DNA for the CDR3: TGTGCCAGCAGCATAGGGGACATGAACTACGAGCAGTACTTC. Translating it yields CASSIGDMNYEQYF.

The CDR3 DNA reads TGCGCCAGCAGCCCCGACCCGGGAGCGCCTGGGGAAACCCAGTACTTC. Its translation is CASSPDPGAPGETQYF. The gene calls are TRBV5-1 and TRBJ2-5; D is perhaps TRBD2 (6 bases). The ends were cut back, 4 bases at V and 8 bases at J, with 24 bases in the middle. Germline values: CDR1 SGHRS, CDR2 YFSETQ. The CDR3 is made up of 16 amino acids. The entire variable domain, with the rest obtained from reference TRBV5-1 and TRBJ2-5, is as follows: KAGVTQTPRYLIKTRGQQVTLSCSPISGHRSVSWYQQTPGQGLQFLFEYFSETQRNKGNFPGRFSGRQFSNSRSEMNVSTLELGDSALYLCASSPDPGAPGETQYFGPGTRLLVL.

In regard to this clone: Its ends do not fully match the called genes, so a read error is possible. The chain carries TRBV7-2 and TRBJ2-7; unclear D gene. Germline assignment: CDR1 SGHTA and CDR2 FQGNSA. This CDR3 has 15 residues. DNA of the CDR3: TGTGCCACCAGCCAAGGAGTAAACGAGGCCTACGAGCAGTACTTC. Amino acid sequence: CATSQGVNEAYEQYF.

The gene calls are TRBV7-9 and TRBJ2-7, with a possible D match to TRBD1 (6 bases). The germline V gene encodes CDR1 SEHNR and CDR2 FQNEAQ (reference sequence). The ends were cut back, 2 bases at V and 4 bases at J, with 12 bases in the middle. This CDR3 contains 14 residues. CDR3 nucleotides: TGTGCCAGCAGCTTATCAGGGGCCAGGTACGAGCAGTACTTC. Translation gives CASSLSGARYEQYF.

The chain joins TRBV21-1 to TRBJ1-5. TRBV21-1 has pseudogene status. This CDR3 region has 13 residues. CDR3 protein: CASRRGGAQPQHF. The CDR3 nucleotides read TGTGCCAGCAGGCGAGGAGGGGCACAGCCCCAGCATTTT.

The chain recombines TRBV6-5 with TRBJ2-7; D may be TRBD1 (6 bases). Between the trimmed V and J ends, which lost 5 bases and 3 bases, there was a span of 17 bases. This CDR3 comprises 15 residues. The germline V gene encodes CDR1 MNHEY and CDR2 SVGAGI. The CDR3 nucleotides read TGTGCCAGCAGTCAATACAGGGAAAGGGGCTACGAGCAGTACTTC. Its translation: CASSQYRERGYEQYF.

The chain couples TRBV6-2 or TRBV6-3 to TRBJ2-1; unclear D gene. This CDR3 region has 14 residues. V was cut by 3 bases and J by 2 bases, with 8 bases left in between. The germline V gene encodes CDR1 MNHEY and CDR2 SVGEGT. CDR3 in DNA: TGTGCCAGCAGTTATTCAGGCCCCTACAATGAGCAGTTCTTC. Translating it yields CASSYSGPYNEQFF.

The rearrangement joins TRBV18 to TRBJ2-5, with 10 bases aligning to TRBD1. Trimming at V came to 1 base and at J to 5 bases, leaving 4 bases not matched to a gene. The V gene's germline CDR1 is KGHSH and CDR2 LQKENI. The CDR3 is made up of 15 amino acids. CDR3: CASSPRQGARETQYF. The CDR3 DNA is TGTGCCAGCTCACCACGACAGGGGGCGCGGGAGACCCAGTACTTC.

The V and J genes are TRBV7-9 and TRBJ2-7, with TRBD2 matching 10 bases. The CDR3 runs 15 residues. Trimming at V came to 4 bases and at J to 6 bases, leaving 9 bases not matched to a gene. Germline CDR1 SEHNR, CDR2 FQNEAQ (reference sequence). CDR3 in amino acids: CASSSQREGFGEQYF. DNA for the CDR3: TGTGCCAGCAGCTCCCAGCGGGAGGGTTTCGGCGAGCAGTACTTC.

This chain links TRBV27 with TRBJ1-4; TRBD1 agrees at 7 bases. CDR1 is MNHEY and CDR2 is SMNVEV in the germline V gene (reference sequence). This CDR3 spans 13 amino acids. Losses at the gene ends were 6 bases for V and 8 bases for J; bases not matched to a gene: 6. The CDR3 region has the DNA TGTGCCAGCAGGAGGGACAGTGAAGAAAAACTGTTTTTT. Amino acids: CASRRDSEEKLFF.